Sequencing of this TCR beta chain was carried out in a study of T cell repertoires in cytomegalovirus infection. TCRdb re-analysed the reads in MiXCR, keeping a single row per CDR3 protein. The data hold about 190,000 distinct CDR3 sequences, with roughly 30% observed a single time. The V gene lost 1 base and the J gene lost 9 bases, with 16 bases spanning the gap. The germline gives CDR1 LGHDT, CDR2 YNNKEL (reference sequence). This CDR3 spans 15 amino acids. The sequence came from a human donor in good health (CMV status not recorded). Some clones in this sample may be carry-over from other donors' samples. Sequencing input: PBMCs. This chain connects TRBV3-1 to TRBJ2-1, with D maybe TRBD2 (5 bases). CDR3 sequence: CASSQGGQSVGEQFF. CDR3 nucleotide sequence: TGTGCCAGCAGCCAAGGCGGGCAGTCAGTTGGTGAGCAGTTCTTC.